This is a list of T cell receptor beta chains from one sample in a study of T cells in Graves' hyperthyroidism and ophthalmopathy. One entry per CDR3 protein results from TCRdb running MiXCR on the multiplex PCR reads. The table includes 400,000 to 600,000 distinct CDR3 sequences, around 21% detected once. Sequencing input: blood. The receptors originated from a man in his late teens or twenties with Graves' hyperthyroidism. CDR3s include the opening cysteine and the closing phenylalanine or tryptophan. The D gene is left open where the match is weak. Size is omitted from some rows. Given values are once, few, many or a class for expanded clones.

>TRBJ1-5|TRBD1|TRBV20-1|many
CSARADRQRGQPQHF
TGCAGTGCTAGGGCGGACAGGCAACGGGGGCAGCCCCAGCATTTT
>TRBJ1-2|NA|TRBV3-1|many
CASSLGANYGYTF
TGTGCCAGCAGTTTAGGGGCAAACTATGGCTACACCTTC
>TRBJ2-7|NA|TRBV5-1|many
CASSLDTDYEQYF
TGCGCCAGCAGCTTAGACACCGACTACGAGCAGTACTTC
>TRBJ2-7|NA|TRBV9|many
CASSAHGGEQYF
TGTGCCAGCAGCGCGCACGGGGGCGAGCAGTACTTC
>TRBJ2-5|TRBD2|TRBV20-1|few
CSVVKAGGLTIETQYF
TGCAGTGTAGTTAAGGCGGGGGGTTTAACTATAGAGACCCAGTACTTC
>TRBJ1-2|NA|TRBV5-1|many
CASSLVPGAYGYTF
TGCGCCAGCAGCTTAGTGCCCGGGGCTTATGGCTACACCTTC
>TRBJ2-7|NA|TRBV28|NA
CASSESTYEQYF
TGTGCCAGCAGTGAATCCACCTACGAGCAGTACTTC
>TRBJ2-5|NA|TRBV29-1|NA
CSVGSRGQETQYF
TGCAGCGTTGGGTCTAGGGGACAAGAGACCCAGTACTTC
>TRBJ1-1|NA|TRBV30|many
CAWIREGSAEAFF
TGTGCCTGGATCAGGGAGGGGAGCGCTGAAGCTTTCTTT
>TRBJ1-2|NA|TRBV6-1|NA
CASSEYPDSHFYGYTF
TGTGCCAGCAGTGAATACCCAGACTCTCATTTCTATGGCTACACCTTC
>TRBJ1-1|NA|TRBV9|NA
CASSAGVGTEAFF
TGTGCCAGCAGCGCCGGGGTAGGCACTGAAGCTTTCTTT
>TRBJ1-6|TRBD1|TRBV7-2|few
CASSLLQGTISSYYNSPLHF
TGTGCCAGCAGCTTACTACAGGGGACTATCTCATCCTATTATAATTCACCCCTCCACTTT
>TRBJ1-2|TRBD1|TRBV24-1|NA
CATSEPWTGNYGYTF
TGTGCCACCAGTGAACCGTGGACAGGGAACTATGGCTACACCTTC
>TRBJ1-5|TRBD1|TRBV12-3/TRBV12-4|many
CASSRTGNSNQPQHF
TGTGCCAGCAGTCGGACAGGGAATAGCAATCAGCCCCAGCATTTT
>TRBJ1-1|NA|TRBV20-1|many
CSASRGASPEAFF
TGCAGTGCTAGTCGGGGCGCCAGCCCTGAAGCTTTCTTT
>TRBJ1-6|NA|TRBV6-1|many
CASSEPGDNSPLHF
TGTGCCAGCAGTGAACCAGGGGACAATTCACCCCTCCACTTT
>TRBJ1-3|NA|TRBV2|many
CASLGTGSGNTIYF
TGTGCCAGCCTTGGGACGGGATCTGGAAACACCATATATTTT
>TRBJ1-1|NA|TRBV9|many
CASSEGGANTEAFF
TGTGCCAGCAGCGAGGGGGGAGCGAACACTGAAGCTTTCTTT
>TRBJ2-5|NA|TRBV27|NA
CASSLNPYEGGPPLKETQYF
TGTGCCAGCAGTCTCAATCCTTACGAGGGGGGGCCACCCTTAAAAGAGACCCAGTACTTC
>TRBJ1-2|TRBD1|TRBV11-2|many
CASSFDRGNYGYTF
TGTGCCAGCAGCTTTGACAGGGGCAACTATGGCTACACCTTC
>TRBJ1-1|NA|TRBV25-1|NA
CATEVIAAEAFF
TGTGCCACCGAGGTTATCGCGGCTGAAGCTTTCTTT
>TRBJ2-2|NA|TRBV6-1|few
CASNPAVTGELFF
TGTGCCAGCAACCCGGCCGTAACCGGGGAGCTGTTTTTT
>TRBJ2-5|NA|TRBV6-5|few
CASSWGVAVDQETQYF
TGTGCCAGCAGTTGGGGGGTAGCGGTAGACCAAGAGACCCAGTACTTC
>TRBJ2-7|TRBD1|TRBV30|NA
CAWSAGTGFNEQYF
TGTGCCTGGAGCGCCGGGACAGGGTTTAACGAGCAGTACTTC